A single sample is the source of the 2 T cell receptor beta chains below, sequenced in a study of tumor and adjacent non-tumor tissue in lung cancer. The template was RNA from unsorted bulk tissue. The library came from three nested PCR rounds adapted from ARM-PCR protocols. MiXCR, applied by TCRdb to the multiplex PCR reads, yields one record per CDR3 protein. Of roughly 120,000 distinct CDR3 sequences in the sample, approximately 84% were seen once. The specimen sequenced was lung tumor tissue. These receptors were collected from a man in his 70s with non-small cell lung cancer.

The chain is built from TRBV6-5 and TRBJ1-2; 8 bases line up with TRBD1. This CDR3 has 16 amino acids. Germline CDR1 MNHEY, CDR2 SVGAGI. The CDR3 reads CASCKTGQGANYGYTF. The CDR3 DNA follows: TGTGCTAGCTGCAAAACCGGACAGGGAGCTAACTATGGCTACACCTTC.

The CDR3 DNA follows: TGTGCCGGAACCCGTCGGGAAGTAACCACAGATACGCAGTATTTT. Its protein is CAGTRREVTTDTQYF. The gene calls are TRBV11-3 and TRBJ2-3, with a tentative D call TRBD2 (5 bases). The V gene's germline CDR1 is SGHNT and CDR2 YENEEA. V was clipped by 11 bases and J by 2 bases, with 20 bases between them. This CDR3 has 15 residues.